The 18 T cell receptor beta chains presented below share a single source sample, sequenced in a study of siplizumab effects on memory and regulatory T cells. This table comes from immunoSEQ multiplex PCR, and its TCRdb copy is limited to in-frame clones, with some not included. This sample has approximately 100,000 clones; around 92% occur once, and the top ten carry about 0.78%. Sequenced sample: Tregs sorted from blood. Receptor source: a human donor in good health.

The chain uses TRBV6-6 and TRBJ2-5; the D is unclear. This CDR3 comprises 12 residues. The V end was cut by 6 bases, the J end by 7 bases, with 12 bases between. CDR1 and CDR2 (germline): MNHNY, SVGAGI (reference sequence). CDR3 residues: CASSQTLRTQYF. The CDR3 DNA sequence: TGTGCCAGCAGCCAAACTTTAAGGACCCAGTACTTC.

CDR3 nucleotide sequence: TGTGCCAGCAGTTTTCCGAATGACCGGGACAGGGGGAACACAGATACGCAGTATTTT. Translation gives CASSFPNDRDRGNTDTQYF. The V and J genes are TRBV27 and TRBJ2-3; 11 nucleotides align to TRBD1. V dropped 3 bases and J dropped 2; count of bases not matched to a gene: 13. The germline V gene has CDR1 MNHEY and CDR2 SMNVEV (reference sequence). The CDR3 is 19 amino acids.

The chain is built from TRBV10-3 and TRBJ1-2; D is perhaps TRBD1 (6 bases). Germline V gene data show CDR1 as ENHRY and CDR2 as SYGVKD. This CDR3 is built from 14 residues. V was shortened by 8 bases and J by 3 bases, with 16 bases between the two germline ends. CDR3 sequence (DNA): TGTGCCATCGATAAGGGGGGGCGCGACTATGGCTACACCTTC. Amino acid sequence: CAIDKGGRDYGYTF.

The rearrangement uses TRBV5-6 and TRBJ1-2; 10 nucleotides line up with TRBD1. The CDR3 extends over 14 amino acids. Trimming cost V 5 bases and J 7 bases; bases outside gene matches: 8. Per the germline V gene, CDR1 is SGHDT and CDR2 is YYEEEE. The CDR3 DNA is TGTGCCAGCAGACCGGGACAGGGGATCAGTGGCTACACCTTC. This encodes CASRPGQGISGYTF.

The chain has TRBV5-6 and TRBJ1-1, with 9 bases matching TRBD1. The CDR3 extends over 15 amino acids. Trimming at V came to 1 base and at J to 10 bases, leaving 11 bases not matched to a gene. CDR1 and CDR2 from the germline V gene are SGHDT and YYEEEE. CDR3 region: CASSLPPAGQGRAFF. As DNA, the CDR3 is TGTGCCAGCAGCTTGCCACCCGCTGGACAGGGGAGAGCTTTCTTT.

V and J are TRBV10-2 and TRBJ2-7; D is tentatively TRBD1 or TRBD2 (5 bases each). This CDR3 has 16 residues. V shed 3 bases and J shed 0 bases, with 15 bases lying between them. CDR1 is WSHSY and CDR2 is SAAADI in the germline V gene. CDR3 sequence reads: CASSDLRDGRSYEQYF. CDR3 DNA: TGCGCCAGCAGTGATCTCCGGGACGGTCGCTCCTACGAGCAGTACTTC.

CDR3 bases: TGCGCCAGCAGCTTGGGAGGGCCCAACTATGGCTACACCTTC. Its protein is CASSLGGPNYGYTF. The chain has TRBV5-1 and TRBJ1-2; no definite D call. The CDR3 sequence is 14 residues long. The germline gives CDR1 SGHRS, CDR2 YFSETQ. V dropped 0 bases and J dropped 2 bases, with 8 bases sitting between them.

The gene calls are TRBV7-9 and TRBJ2-2; D is undetermined. This CDR3 comprises 14 residues. CDR1 is SEHNR and CDR2 is FQNEAQ in the germline V gene (reference sequence). Trimming left V 2 bases short and J 5 bases short, with 9 bases between. CDR3: CASSLSWGTGELFF. The CDR3 bases are TGTGCCAGCAGCTTATCATGGGGAACCGGGGAGCTGTTTTTT. Together with reference TRBV7-9 and TRBJ2-2, the CDR3 gives the full variable domain: DTGVSQNPRHKITKRGQNVTFRCDPISEHNRLYWYRQTLGQGPEFLTYFQNEAQLEKSRLLSDRFSAERPKGSFSTLEIQRTEQGDSAMYLCASSLSWGTGELFFGEGSRLTVL.

This chain uses TRBV5-1 with TRBJ2-7, with D hard to call. CDR3 length equals 13 residues. Trimming shortened V by 1 base and J by 3 bases, and 8 bases separated the two germline ends. Germline lookup yields CDR1 SGHRS and CDR2 YFSETQ. The CDR3 region is CASSLTLDYEQYF. The CDR3, as DNA: TGCGCCAGCAGCTTGACTCTAGACTACGAGCAGTACTTC.

V is TRBV29-1 and J is TRBJ2-5; TRBD1 might be the D (5 bases). The CDR3 loop spans 16 amino acids. Germline assignment: CDR1 SQVTM and CDR2 ANQGSEA. Trimming cost V 4 bases and J 5 bases, with 23 bases left between them. The DNA for the CDR3 is TGCAGCGTTGGTATAATGTCGGCGACAGAGCAGGAGACCCAGTACTTC. This codes for CSVGIMSATEQETQYF.

J is TRBJ2-5 and V is TRBV15; the D is unclear. Trimming shortened V by 4 bases and J by 0 bases, and 15 bases separated the two germline ends. The CDR3 runs 16 residues. Germline V CDR1 and CDR2: LNHNV, YYDKDF (reference sequence). The CDR3 DNA reads as TGTGCCACCAGCAAATACTGGACCGCCGACCAAGAGACCCAGTACTTC. Residues: CATSKYWTADQETQYF.

V gene TRBV5-1 combines with J gene TRBJ1-2; D call uncertain. Germline CDR1 is SGHRS and CDR2 is YFSETQ. The CDR3 runs 11 residues. The V end lost 3 bases, the J end lost 10 bases, and 10 bases lay between the germline ends. The CDR3 DNA reads TGCGCCAGCAGCTCCGACCTCTACTACACCTTC. As protein: CASSSDLYYTF.

The V call is TRBV11-2, the J call TRBJ2-7, with TRBD1 matching 7 bases. The CDR3 spans 17 residues. Germline CDR1 is SGHAT and CDR2 is FQNNGV. V shed 5 bases, J shed 1 base, and the junction held 14 bases outside the gene matches. CDR3 coding DNA: TGTGCCAGCAGCCGCGTCGGGTCGGACAGGCTTTCCTACGAGCAGTACTTC. Protein: CASSRVGSDRLSYEQYF.

The chain carries TRBV7-9 and TRBJ2-1, with TRBD1 matching over 10 bases. After removal of 3 bases from V and 4 bases from J, the junction contained 6 bases not matched to a gene. The germline gives CDR1 SEHNR, CDR2 FQNEAQ (reference sequence). This CDR3 region has 16 residues. The CDR3 sequence: CASSFGDRGRYNEQFF. CDR3 in DNA: TGTGCCAGCAGCTTTGGGGACAGGGGACGTTACAATGAGCAGTTCTTC. Supplemented by reference TRBV7-9 and TRBJ2-1, the full variable domain reads DTGVSQNPRHKITKRGQNVTFRCDPISEHNRLYWYRQTLGQGPEFLTYFQNEAQLEKSRLLSDRFSAERPKGSFSTLEIQRTEQGDSAMYLCASSFGDRGRYNEQFFGPGTRLTVL.

The chain combines TRBV28 with TRBJ1-2, with no clear D. CDR3 length: 16 amino acids. In germline, CDR1 is MDHEN, CDR2 SYDVKM. With 4 bases removed from V and 4 bases from J, the gap between germline ends came to 19 bases. CDR3 DNA sequence: TGTGCCAGCAGTTCCAATAGGGTGGCAGAGCTCTATGGCTACACCTTC. It encodes CASSSNRVAELYGYTF.

DNA of the CDR3: TGTGCCAGCAGTTACTCGTGGACAGGGGGGACAGATACGCAGTATTTT. This translates into CASSYSWTGGTDTQYF. V gene TRBV6-5 combines with J gene TRBJ2-3; 10 bases are shared with TRBD1. Germline V gene sequence: CDR1 MNHEY, CDR2 SVGAGI. This CDR3 contains 16 residues. The V and J ends lost 0 bases and 3 bases, in that order; junction bases with no gene match: 3.

The gene calls are TRBV9 and TRBJ2-2; TRBD2 matches 7 bases. Germline V gene sequence: CDR1 SGDLS, CDR2 YYNGEE. The CDR3 is 17 amino acids. The junction had 7 bases not matched to a gene; V was cut back by 1 base and J by 1 base. CDR3 sequence reads: CASSVSPGGRNTGELFF. Here the CDR3 DNA reads TGTGCCAGCAGCGTATCCCCCGGCGGGAGGAACACCGGGGAGCTGTTTTTT. The full variable domain, rest sourced from reference TRBV9 and TRBJ2-2, is DSGVTQTPKHLITATGQRVTLRCSPRSGDLSVYWYQQSLDQGLQFLIQYYNGEERAKGNILERFSAQQFPDLHSELNLSSLELGDSALYFCASSVSPGGRNTGELFFGEGSRLTVL.

The V and J genes are TRBV5-4 and TRBJ2-5; TRBD1 agrees at 7 bases. Germline assignment: CDR1 SGHNT and CDR2 YYREEE (reference sequence). V lost 4 bases, J lost 2 bases, and 8 bases stayed unmatched. The CDR3 sequence is 15 residues long. CDR3 residues: CASSLSWTGQETQYF. Here the CDR3 DNA reads TGTGCCAGCAGCCTATCTTGGACAGGTCAAGAGACCCAGTACTTC.